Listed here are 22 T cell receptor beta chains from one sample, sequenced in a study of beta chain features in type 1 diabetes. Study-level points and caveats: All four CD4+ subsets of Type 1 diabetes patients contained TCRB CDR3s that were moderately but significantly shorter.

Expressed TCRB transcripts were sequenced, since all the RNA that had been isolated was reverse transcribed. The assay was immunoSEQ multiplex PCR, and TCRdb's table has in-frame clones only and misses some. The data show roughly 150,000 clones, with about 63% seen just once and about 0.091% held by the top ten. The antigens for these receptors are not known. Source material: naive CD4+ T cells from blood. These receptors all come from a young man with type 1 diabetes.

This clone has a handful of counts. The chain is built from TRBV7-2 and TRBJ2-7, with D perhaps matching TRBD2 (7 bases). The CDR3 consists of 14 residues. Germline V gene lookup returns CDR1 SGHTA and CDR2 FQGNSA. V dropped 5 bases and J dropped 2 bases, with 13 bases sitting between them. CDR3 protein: CASSGGGGTYEQYF. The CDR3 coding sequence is TGTGCCAGCAGCGGCGGGGGCGGAACCTACGAGCAGTACTTC.

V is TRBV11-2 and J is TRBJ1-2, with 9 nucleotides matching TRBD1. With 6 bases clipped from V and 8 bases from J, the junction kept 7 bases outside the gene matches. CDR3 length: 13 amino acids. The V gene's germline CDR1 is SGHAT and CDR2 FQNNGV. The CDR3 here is CASRKTGGHGYTF. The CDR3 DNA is TGTGCCAGCAGGAAGACAGGGGGACACGGCTACACCTTC.

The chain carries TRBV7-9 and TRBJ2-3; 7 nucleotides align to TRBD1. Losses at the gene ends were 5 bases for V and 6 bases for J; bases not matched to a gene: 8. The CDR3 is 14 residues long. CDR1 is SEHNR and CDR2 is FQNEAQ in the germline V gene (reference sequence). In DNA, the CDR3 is TGTGCCAGCAGCCTAGGACAGGTGGTGGATACGCAGTATTTT. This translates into CASSLGQVVDTQYF.

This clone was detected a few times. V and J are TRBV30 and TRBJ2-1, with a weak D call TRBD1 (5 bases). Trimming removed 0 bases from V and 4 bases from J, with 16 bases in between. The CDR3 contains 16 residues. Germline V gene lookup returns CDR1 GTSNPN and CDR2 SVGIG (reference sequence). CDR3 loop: CAWSVWGTAKYNEQFF. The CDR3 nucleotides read TGTGCCTGGAGTGTGTGGGGCACCGCTAAATACAATGAGCAGTTCTTC.

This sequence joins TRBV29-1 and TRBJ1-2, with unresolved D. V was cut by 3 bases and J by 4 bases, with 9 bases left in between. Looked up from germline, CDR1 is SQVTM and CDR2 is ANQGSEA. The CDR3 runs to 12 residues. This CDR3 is CSVEVAGYGYTF. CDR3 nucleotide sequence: TGCAGCGTTGAGGTCGCGGGCTATGGCTACACCTTC.

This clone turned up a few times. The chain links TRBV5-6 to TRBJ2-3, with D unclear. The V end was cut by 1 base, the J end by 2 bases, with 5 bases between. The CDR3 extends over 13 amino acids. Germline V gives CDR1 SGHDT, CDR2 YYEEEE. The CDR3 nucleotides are TGTGCCAGCAGCTTGTTGGTCACAGATACGCAGTATTTT. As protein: CASSLLVTDTQYF.

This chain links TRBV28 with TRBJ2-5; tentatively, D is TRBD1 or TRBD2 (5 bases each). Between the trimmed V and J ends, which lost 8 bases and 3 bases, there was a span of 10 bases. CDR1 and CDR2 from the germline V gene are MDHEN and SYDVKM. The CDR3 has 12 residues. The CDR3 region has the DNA TGTGCCAGCGCACGAGGGGAAGAGACCCAGTACTTC. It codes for CASARGEETQYF.

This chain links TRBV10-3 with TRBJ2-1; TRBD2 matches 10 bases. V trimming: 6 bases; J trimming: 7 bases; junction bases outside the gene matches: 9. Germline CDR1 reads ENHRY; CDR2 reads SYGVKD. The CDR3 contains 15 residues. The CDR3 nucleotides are TGTGCCATCAGCGGAGGGACTAGCGAGTGGAATGAGCAGTTCTTC. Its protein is CAISGGTSEWNEQFF.

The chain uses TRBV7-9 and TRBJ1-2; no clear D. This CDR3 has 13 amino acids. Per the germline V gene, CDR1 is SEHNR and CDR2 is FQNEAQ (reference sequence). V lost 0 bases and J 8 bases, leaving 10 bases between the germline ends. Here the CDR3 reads CASSLAALDGYTF. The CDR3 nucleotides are TGTGCCAGCAGCTTAGCCGCCCTTGACGGCTACACCTTC.

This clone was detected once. The CDR3: CASRRVLNTEAFF. CDR3 in DNA: TGCGCCAGCCGCAGGGTCCTGAACACTGAAGCTTTCTTT. This rearrangement joins TRBV4-3 to TRBJ1-1; D perhaps matches TRBD1 (5 bases). The germline gives CDR1 LGHNA, CDR2 YSLEER. The CDR3 sequence is 13 residues long. V was trimmed by 8 bases and J by 0 bases, leaving 10 bases between them.

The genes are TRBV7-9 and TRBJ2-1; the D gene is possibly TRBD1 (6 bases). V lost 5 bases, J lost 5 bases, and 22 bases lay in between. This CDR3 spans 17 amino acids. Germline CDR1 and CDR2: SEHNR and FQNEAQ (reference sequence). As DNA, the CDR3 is TGTGCCAGCAGCCCAACTTACAGACAGGCTGGGGACAATGAGCAGTTCTTC. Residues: CASSPTYRQAGDNEQFF.

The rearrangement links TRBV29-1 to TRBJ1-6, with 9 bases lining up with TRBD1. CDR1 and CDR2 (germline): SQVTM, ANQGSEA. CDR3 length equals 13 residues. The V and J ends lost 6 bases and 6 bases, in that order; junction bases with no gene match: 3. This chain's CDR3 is CSVLQGANSPLHF. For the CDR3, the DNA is TGCAGCGTCCTACAGGGGGCTAATTCACCCCTCCACTTT.

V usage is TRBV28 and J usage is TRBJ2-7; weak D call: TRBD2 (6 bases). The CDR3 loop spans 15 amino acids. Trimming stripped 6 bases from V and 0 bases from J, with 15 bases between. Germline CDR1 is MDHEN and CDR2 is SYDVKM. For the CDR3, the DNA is TGTGCCAGCAGCATCCTCGGAGGGTCCTCCTACGAGCAGTACTTC. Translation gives CASSILGGSSYEQYF.

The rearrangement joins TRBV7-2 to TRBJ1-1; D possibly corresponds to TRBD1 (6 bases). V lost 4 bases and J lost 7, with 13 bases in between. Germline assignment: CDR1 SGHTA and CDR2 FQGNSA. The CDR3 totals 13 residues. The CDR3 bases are TGTGCCAGCAGCTCACAGGGAACAAATGAAGCTTTCTTT. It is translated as CASSSQGTNEAFF.

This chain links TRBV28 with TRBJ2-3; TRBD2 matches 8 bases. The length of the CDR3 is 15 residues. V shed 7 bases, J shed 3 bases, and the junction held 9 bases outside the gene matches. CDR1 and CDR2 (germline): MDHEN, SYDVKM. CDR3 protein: CASTPGGAVTDTQYF. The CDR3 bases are TGTGCCAGCACTCCCGGGGGGGCTGTTACAGATACGCAGTATTTT.

CDR3 in amino acids: CASSPSGGPYEQYF. CDR3 nucleotides: TGTGCCAGCAGCCCAAGCGGGGGGCCCTACGAGCAGTACTTC. The chain couples TRBV11-2 to TRBJ2-7, with 9 nucleotides matching TRBD2. Germline CDR1 SGHAT, CDR2 FQNNGV. This CDR3 is built from 14 residues. J gave up 2 bases and V 5 bases, and 4 bases lay outside the gene matches.

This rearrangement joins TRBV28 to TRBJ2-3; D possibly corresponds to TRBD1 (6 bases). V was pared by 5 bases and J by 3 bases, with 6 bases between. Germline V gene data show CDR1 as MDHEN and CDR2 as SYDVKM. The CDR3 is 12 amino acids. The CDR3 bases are TGTGCCAGCAGTCAGGGGACAGATACGCAGTATTTT. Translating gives CASSQGTDTQYF.

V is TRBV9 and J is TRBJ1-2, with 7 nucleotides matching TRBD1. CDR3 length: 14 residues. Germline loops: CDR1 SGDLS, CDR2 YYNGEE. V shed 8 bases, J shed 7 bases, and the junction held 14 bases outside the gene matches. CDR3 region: CARKGGQLFSGYTF. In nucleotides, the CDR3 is TGTGCCAGGAAAGGGGGACAGTTGTTTTCTGGCTACACCTTC.

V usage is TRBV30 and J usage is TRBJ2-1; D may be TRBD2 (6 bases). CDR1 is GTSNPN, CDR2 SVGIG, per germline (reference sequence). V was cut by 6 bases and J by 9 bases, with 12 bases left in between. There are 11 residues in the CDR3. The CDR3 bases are TGTGCCTGCAAATCCGGGGGTGAGCAGTTCTTC. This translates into CACKSGGEQFF.

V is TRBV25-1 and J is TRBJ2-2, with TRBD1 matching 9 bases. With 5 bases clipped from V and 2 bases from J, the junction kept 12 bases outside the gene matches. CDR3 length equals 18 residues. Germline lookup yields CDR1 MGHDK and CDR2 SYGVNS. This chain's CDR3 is CASSPSTGTGYNTGELFF. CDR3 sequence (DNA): TGTGCCAGCAGTCCATCAACCGGGACAGGGTATAACACCGGGGAGCTGTTTTTT.

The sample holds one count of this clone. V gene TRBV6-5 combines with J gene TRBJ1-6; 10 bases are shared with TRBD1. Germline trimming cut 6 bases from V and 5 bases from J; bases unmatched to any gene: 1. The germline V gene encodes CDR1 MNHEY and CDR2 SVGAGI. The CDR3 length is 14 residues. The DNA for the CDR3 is TGTGCCAGCAGAGGGACAGGGGATAATTCACCCCTCCACTTT. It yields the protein CASRGTGDNSPLHF.

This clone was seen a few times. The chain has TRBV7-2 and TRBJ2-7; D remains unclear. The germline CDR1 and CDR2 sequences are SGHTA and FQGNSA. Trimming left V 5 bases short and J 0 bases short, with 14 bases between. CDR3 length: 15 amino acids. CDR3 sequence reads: CASSPTRRSSYEQYF. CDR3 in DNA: TGTGCCAGCAGCCCCACCCGACGGAGCTCCTACGAGCAGTACTTC.